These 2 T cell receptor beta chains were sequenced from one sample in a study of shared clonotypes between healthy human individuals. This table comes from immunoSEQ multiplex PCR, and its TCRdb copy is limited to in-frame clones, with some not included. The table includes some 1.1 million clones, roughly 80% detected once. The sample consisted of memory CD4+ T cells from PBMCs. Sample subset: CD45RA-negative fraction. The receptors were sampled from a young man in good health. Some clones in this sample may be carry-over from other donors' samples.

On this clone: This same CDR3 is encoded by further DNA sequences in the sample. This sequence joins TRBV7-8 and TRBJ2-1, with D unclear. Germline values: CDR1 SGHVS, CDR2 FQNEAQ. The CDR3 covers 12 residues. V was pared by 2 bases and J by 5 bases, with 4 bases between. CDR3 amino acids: CASSLRDNEQFF. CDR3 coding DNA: TGTGCCAGCAGCTTACGGGACAATGAGCAGTTCTTC.

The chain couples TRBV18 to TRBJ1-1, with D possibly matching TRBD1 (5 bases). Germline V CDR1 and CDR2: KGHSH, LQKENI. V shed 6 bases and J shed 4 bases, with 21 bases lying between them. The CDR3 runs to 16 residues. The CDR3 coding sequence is TGTGCCAGCTCCCCCTCCAGGGCGTCCAGGGTCACTGAAGCTTTCTTT. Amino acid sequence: CASSPSRASRVTEAFF.